This is a list of T cell receptor beta chains from one sample in a study of persistence of HIV-infected CD4 T cells. Antigens of these TCRs are unknown. TCRdb's table, derived via immunoSEQ multiplex PCR, lists solely in-frame clones and lacks some. The table has about 43,000 clones, roughly 90% seen once. The input for sequencing was CD4+ T cells sorted from PBMCs after roughly 20-hour stimulation, taken from a patient who received antiretroviral therapy. The origin of the receptors is an adult man with HIV who was CMV-seropositive. The CDR3 runs from the conserved cysteine through the conserved F or W. The order of the fields is CDR3 length, D gene, V gene, clone size, J gene, CDR3 DNA, CDR3 protein. D genes are given only for firm matches. A clone size is listed for some rows: how often the clone was seen (once, few, many), or a class if it is expanded.

15	.	TRBV6-1	.	TRBJ1-4	TGTGCCAGCAGTGAACGTTTTGGTGGTAATGAAAAACTGTTTTTT	CASSERFGGNEKLFF
12	.	TRBV15	.	TRBJ2-7	TGTGCCACCAGCAGAGTCGGGGTGGAGCAGTACTTC	CATSRVGVEQYF
15	TRBD1	TRBV15	.	TRBJ1-5	TGTGCCACCAGCAGGGACGACAGGGCGGCTCAGCCCCAGCATTTT	CATSRDDRAAQPQHF
16	TRBD1	TRBV12-5	.	TRBJ1-2	TGTGCTAGTGGTTTGGGGCTACAGGGGGAAAGCTATGGCTACACCTTC	CASGLGLQGESYGYTF
15	.	TRBV18	few	TRBJ1-1	TGTGCCAGCTCACCTGGAAAGGGTGGGAACACTGAAGCTTTCTTT	CASSPGKGGNTEAFF
15	.	TRBV6-5	few	TRBJ1-6	TGTGCCAGCAGTTACTCGCTAGGGTCTAATTCACCCCTCCACTTT	CASSYSLGSNSPLHF
14	.	TRBV10-1	.	TRBJ2-3	TGCGCCAGCAGTGCCCAGGTGGGGCGAGATACGCAGTATTTT	CASSAQVGRDTQYF
13	.	TRBV7-8	.	TRBJ1-1	TGTGCCAGCAGCTTGAGACTGAAGACTGAAGCTTTCTTT	CASSLRLKTEAFF
14	TRBD1	TRBV6-5	few	TRBJ1-1	TGTGCCAGCAGACTCCTTCGGGACAGGGCGGTAGCTTTCTTT	CASRLLRDRAVAFF
14	.	TRBV6-5	.	TRBJ1-1	TGTGCCAGCAGTTACTCTGTTAAAGTGACTGAAGCTTTCTTT	CASSYSVKVTEAFF
14	.	TRBV3-1/TRBV3-2	.	TRBJ1-6	TGTGCCAGCAGCCGGAGACAGTATAATTCACCCCTCCACTTT	CASSRRQYNSPLHF
14	.	TRBV24-1	.	TRBJ2-2	TGTGCCACCAGTGATTCCCTCCCGACCGGGGAGCTGTTTTTT	CATSDSLPTGELFF
15	.	TRBV19	.	TRBJ1-1	TGTGCCAGTAGTATACGTACAACAGGGAACACTGAAGCTTTCTTT	CASSIRTTGNTEAFF
16	.	TRBV18	.	TRBJ1-6	TGTGCCAGCTCATCGGACCGGGCATCAGGTGGATCACCCCTCCACTTT	CASSSDRASGGSPLHF
13	TRBD1	TRBV10-2	once	TRBJ2-2	TGCGCCACCAAGGGGGCGAGCACCGGGGAGCTGTTTTTT	CATKGASTGELFF
13	.	TRBV3-1/TRBV3-2	.	TRBJ1-6	TGTGCCAGCAAAGGGATGGTGGGTTCACCCCTCCACTTT	CASKGMVGSPLHF
16	.	TRBV5-1	.	TRBJ1-4	TGCGCCAGCAGCTTGGAAGGGGCAGGGAGTAAGGAAAAACTGTTTTTT	CASSLEGAGSKEKLFF